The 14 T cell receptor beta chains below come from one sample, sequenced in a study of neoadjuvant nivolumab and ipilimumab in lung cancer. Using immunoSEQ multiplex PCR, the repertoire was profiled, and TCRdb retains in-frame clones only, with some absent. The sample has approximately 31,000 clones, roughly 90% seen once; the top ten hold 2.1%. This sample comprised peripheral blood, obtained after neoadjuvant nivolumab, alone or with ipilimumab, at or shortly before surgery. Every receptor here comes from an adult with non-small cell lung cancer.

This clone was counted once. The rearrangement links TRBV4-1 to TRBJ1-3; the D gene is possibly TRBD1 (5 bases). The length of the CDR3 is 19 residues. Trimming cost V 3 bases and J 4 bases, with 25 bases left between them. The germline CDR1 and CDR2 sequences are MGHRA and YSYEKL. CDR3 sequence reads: CASSQTRDQPARLGNTIYF. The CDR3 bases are TGCGCCAGCAGCCAGACCCGGGACCAACCTGCCCGTCTGGGAAACACCATATATTTT.

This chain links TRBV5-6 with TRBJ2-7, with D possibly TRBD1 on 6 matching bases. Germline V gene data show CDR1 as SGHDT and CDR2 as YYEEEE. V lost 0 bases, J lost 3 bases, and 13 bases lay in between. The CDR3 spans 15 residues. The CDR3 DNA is TGTGCCAGCAGCTTGGGTGGGGTAGGGGGCTACGAGCAGTACTTC. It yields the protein CASSLGGVGGYEQYF.

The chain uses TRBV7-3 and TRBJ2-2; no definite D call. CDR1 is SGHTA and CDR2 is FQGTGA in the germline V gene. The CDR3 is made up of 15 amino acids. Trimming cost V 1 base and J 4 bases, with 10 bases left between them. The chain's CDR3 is CASSLSRVGTGELFF. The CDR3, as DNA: TGTGCCAGCAGCTTAAGTAGGGTTGGCACCGGGGAGCTGTTTTTT.

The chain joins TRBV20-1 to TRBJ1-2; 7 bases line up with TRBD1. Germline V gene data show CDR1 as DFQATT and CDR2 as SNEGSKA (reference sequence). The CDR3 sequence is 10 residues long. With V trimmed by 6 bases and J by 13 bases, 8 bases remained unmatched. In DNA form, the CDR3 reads TGCAGTGCCAGCCGACAGGGCCTCACCTTC. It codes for CSASRQGLTF.

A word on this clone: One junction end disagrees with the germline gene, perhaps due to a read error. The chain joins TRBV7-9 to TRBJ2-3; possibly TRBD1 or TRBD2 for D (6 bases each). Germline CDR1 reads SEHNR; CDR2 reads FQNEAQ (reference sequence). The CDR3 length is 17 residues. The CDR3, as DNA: TGTGCCAGCAGTTTAGGATACAGGGACGGAGGGACAGATACGCAGTATTTT. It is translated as CASSLGYRDGGTDTQYF.

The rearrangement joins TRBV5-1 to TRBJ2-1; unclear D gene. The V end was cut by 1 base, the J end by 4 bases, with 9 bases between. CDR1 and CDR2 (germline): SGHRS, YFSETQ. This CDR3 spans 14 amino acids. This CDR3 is CASSLKHAYNEQFF. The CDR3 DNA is TGCGCCAGCAGCTTGAAGCATGCTTACAATGAGCAGTTCTTC.

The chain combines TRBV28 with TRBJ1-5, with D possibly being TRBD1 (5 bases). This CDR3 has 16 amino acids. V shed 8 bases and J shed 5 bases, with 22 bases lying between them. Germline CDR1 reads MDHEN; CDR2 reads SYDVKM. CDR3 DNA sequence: TGTGCCAGCGTCTCCGAAGTACAGGTAAACCATCAGCCCCAGCATTTT. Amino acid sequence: CASVSEVQVNHQPQHF. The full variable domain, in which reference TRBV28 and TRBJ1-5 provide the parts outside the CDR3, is DVKVTQSSRYLVKRTGEKVFLECVQDMDHENMFWYRQDPGLGLRLIYFSYDVKMKEKGDIPEGYSVSREKKERFSLILESASTNQTSMYLCASVSEVQVNHQPQHFGDGTRLSIL.

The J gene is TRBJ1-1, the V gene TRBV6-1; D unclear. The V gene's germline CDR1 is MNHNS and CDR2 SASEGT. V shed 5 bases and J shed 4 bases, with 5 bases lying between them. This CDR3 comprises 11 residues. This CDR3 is CASSLGTEAFF. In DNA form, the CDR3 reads TGTGCCAGCAGTTTGGGCACTGAAGCTTTCTTT.

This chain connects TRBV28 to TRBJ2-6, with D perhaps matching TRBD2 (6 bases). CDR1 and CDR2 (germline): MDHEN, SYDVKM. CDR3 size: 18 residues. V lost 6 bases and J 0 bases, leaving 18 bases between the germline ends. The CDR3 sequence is CASRAPGVHRSGANVLTF. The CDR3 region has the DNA TGTGCCAGCAGAGCTCCGGGAGTCCACCGCTCTGGGGCCAACGTCCTGACTTTC. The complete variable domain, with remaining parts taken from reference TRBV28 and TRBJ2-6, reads DVKVTQSSRYLVKRTGEKVFLECVQDMDHENMFWYRQDPGLGLRLIYFSYDVKMKEKGDIPEGYSVSREKKERFSLILESASTNQTSMYLCASRAPGVHRSGANVLTFGAGSRLTVL.

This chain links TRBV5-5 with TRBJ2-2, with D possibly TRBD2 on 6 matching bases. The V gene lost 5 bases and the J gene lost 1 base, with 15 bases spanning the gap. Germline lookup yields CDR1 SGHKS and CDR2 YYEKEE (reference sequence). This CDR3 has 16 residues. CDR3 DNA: TGTGCCAGCAGTCGGGAGACTAGTCTGAACACCGGGGAGCTGTTTTTT. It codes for CASSRETSLNTGELFF.

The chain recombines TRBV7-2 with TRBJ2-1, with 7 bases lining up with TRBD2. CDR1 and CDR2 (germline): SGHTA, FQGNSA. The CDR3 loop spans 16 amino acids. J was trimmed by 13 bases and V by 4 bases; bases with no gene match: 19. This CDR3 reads CASSSTALRTSTLQFF. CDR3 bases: TGTGCCAGCAGCTCAACAGCCCTAAGGACTAGTACCCTACAGTTCTTC.

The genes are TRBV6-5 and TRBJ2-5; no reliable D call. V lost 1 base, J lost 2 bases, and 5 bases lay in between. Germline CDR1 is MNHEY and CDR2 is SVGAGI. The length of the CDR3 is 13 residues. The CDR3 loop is CASSYLGQETQYF. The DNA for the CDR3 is TGTGCCAGCAGTTACTTGGGGCAAGAGACCCAGTACTTC.

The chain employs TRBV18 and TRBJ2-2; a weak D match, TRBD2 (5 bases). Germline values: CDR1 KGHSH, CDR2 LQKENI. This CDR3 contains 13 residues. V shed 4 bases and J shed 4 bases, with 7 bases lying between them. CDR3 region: CASSLSATGELFF. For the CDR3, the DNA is TGTGCCAGCTCACTTAGCGCCACCGGGGAGCTGTTTTTT.

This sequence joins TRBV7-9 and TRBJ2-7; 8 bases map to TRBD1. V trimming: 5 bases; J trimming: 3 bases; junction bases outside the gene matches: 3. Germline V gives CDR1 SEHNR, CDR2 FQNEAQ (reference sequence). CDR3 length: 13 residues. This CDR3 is CASSQTGDYEQYF. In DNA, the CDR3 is TGTGCCAGCAGCCAGACAGGGGACTACGAGCAGTACTTC.